These 9 T cell receptor gamma chains share one sample of origin, sequenced in a study of gamma-delta T cells after stem cell transplantation. TCRdb reanalysed the RT-PCR reads via CATT. The sample records about 400 gamma-chain clones, about 4.7% being singletons. Source material: gamma-delta T cells. The receptor source for this set is a human donor. It is not recorded whose cells these are; they may come from a transplant donor.

This clone was picked up a small number of times. This DNA's translation differs at residue 7 from TCRdb's protein, which comes from a much larger clone; a read error is likely, and the protein shown is translated from the DNA. This chain joins TRGV9 and TRGJP. The germline V gene has CDR1 GITISATS and CDR2 ISYDGTV (reference sequence). V lost 2 bases, J lost 4 bases, and 5 bases stayed unmatched. This CDR3 has 17 residues. As DNA, the CDR3 is TGTGCCTTGTGGGAGGGATGCCAAGAGTTGGGCAAAAAAATCAAGGTATTT. Protein sequence: CALWEGCQELGKKIKVF.

Turning to this clone: TCRdb assigns this DNA the protein of a much larger clone, which departs from its translation at residue 4; this likely reflects a read error, and the protein shown comes from translating the DNA. V gene TRGV9 combines with J gene TRGJP. CDR1 and CDR2 from the germline V gene are GITISATS and ISYDGTV (reference sequence). The CDR3 is 16 amino acids. The CDR3 protein is CALREVRELGKKIKVF. CDR3 nucleotides: TGTGCCTTGCGGGAGGTGCGGGAGTTGGGCAAAAAAATCAAGGTATTT.

Details on this clone: TCRdb has a much larger clone's protein, which differs at residue 13 from the translation of this DNA, likely because of a read error; what is shown is the protein translated from the DNA. The chain has TRGV5 and TRGJP1. The J call is doubtful: the DNA matches TRGJP better. Germline loops: CDR1 VINAFY, CDR2 YDVSNSKD. The CDR3 runs to 14 residues. The DNA of the CDR3 is TGTGCCACCTGTTGGTTCTCCACTGGTTGGTTCAAGGTATTT. Translation gives CATCWFSTGWFKVF.

This clone has just a few counts. This sequence is one base from a far larger clone and is likely a read error. Other DNA sequences in this sample translate to the same CDR3. This sequence joins TRGV9 and TRGJP. CDR3 length: 16 residues. Per the germline V gene, CDR1 is GITISATS and CDR2 is ISYDGTV (reference sequence). The DNA for the CDR3 is TGTGCCTTGTGGGAGGTGCGGGAGTTAGGCAAAAAAATCAAGGTATTT. Its protein product is CALWEVRELGKKIKVF.

On this clone: The TCRdb protein comes from a much larger clone and disagrees with this DNA's translation at residue 2, likely due to a read error; the protein given here is derived from the DNA. The J gene is TRGJP, the V gene TRGV9. The CDR3 is 16 residues long. Per the germline V gene, CDR1 is GITISATS and CDR2 is ISYDGTV (reference sequence). DNA of the CDR3: TGTACCTTGTGGGAGTCTATAAAGTTGGGCAAAAAAATCAAGGTATTT. Translation gives CTLWESIKLGKKIKVF.

Only a few counts were recorded for this clone. This likely traces to a read error, being one base from a far larger clone. This chain uses TRGV9 with TRGJP. CDR3 size: 15 residues. Germline V gene data show CDR1 as GITISATS and CDR2 as ISYDGTV (reference sequence). The junction had 7 bases not matched to a gene; V was cut back by 5 bases and J by 9 bases. The CDR3 DNA follows: TGTGCCTTGTGGGGGAGGGGGTTGGGCAAAAAAATCAAGGTATTT. This gives the protein CALWGRGLGKKIKVF.

This clone was counted a few times. The protein TCRdb gives is from a much larger clone and does not agree with this DNA's translation at residue 5, likely a read error; the protein shown here comes from the DNA. The V gene is TRGV9, the J gene TRGJP. This CDR3 comprises 15 residues. Per the germline V gene, CDR1 is GITISATS and CDR2 is ISYDGTV (reference sequence). The CDR3 here is CAVWGDELGKKIKVF. CDR3 in DNA: TGTGCCGTGTGGGGGGATGAGTTGGGCAAAAAAATCAAGGTATTT.

There are a few counts of this clone. TCRdb pairs this DNA with a much larger clone's protein that differs at residue 16, likely a read error; the protein shown was translated from the DNA. The chain recombines TRGV9 with TRGJP. The J call may not be correct, given that the DNA end is closer to TRGJP1. CDR1 is GITISATS and CDR2 is ISYDGTV in the germline V gene (reference sequence). This CDR3 comprises 17 residues. The CDR3 bases are TGTGCCTTGTGGGAGCCCTCCCGAGAGTTGGGCAAAAAAATCAAGATATTT. Its protein product is CALWEPSRELGKKIKIF.

Concerning this clone: A far larger clone is a single base away, which makes a read error likely. J is TRGJP and V is TRGV9. Germline CDR1 is GITISATS and CDR2 is ISYDGTV (reference sequence). This CDR3 comprises 22 residues. For the CDR3, the DNA is TGTACCTTGTGGGAGGTGCAAGGGGTGCAACGGAGCCGGGAGTTGGGCAAAAAAATCAAGGTATTT. As protein: CTLWEVQGVQRSRELGKKIKVF.